This note documents a single TCR beta chain sequence. What it recognizes is unknown. Germline V CDR1 and CDR2: MNHNS, SASEGT. The CDR3 has 16 amino acids. With V trimmed by 6 bases and J by 9 bases, 16 bases remained unmatched. This entry is derived from a study of CD8 T cells in Susac syndrome. Study findings and constraints: It was acknowledged in the study that the number of individuals who were included in its TCR sequencing and HLA analysis was relatively small.

An input of about 0.45 to 1 ug of RNA was subjected to reverse transcription using random hexamers. immunoSEQ multiplex PCR amplified TCR beta CDR3 across 54 Vbeta, 13 Jbeta. One entry per CDR3 protein, called by TCRdb with MiXCR from the immunoSEQ multiplex PCR reads. The sample has approximately 270,000 distinct CDR3 sequences; roughly 93% are singletons. The sample consisted of CD4+ T cells from PBMCs. The rearrangement joins TRBV6-1 to TRBJ1-5; 8 bases agree with TRBD1. This sequence originates from a human donor with multiple sclerosis. CDR3 nucleotides: TGTGCCAGCAGCAAGTTAGGAGGGACAGGTGGCATGCCCCAGCATTTT. It is translated as CASSKLGGTGGMPQHF.